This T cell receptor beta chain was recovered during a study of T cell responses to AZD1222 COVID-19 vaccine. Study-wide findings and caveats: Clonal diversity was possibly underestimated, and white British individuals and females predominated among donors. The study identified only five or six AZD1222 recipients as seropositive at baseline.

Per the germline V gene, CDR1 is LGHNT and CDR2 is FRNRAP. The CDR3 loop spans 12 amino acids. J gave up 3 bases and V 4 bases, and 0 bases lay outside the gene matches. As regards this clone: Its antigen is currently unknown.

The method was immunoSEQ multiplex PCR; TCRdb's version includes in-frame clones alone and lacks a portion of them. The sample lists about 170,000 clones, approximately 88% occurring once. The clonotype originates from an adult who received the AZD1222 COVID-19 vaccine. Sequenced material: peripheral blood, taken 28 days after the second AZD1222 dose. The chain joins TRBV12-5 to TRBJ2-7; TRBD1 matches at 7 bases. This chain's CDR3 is CASGWTGYEQYF. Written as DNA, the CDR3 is TGTGCTAGTGGTTGGACAGGCTACGAGCAGTACTTC.